Presented here are 16 T cell receptor beta chains from one specimen sequenced in a study of human T cells and chemical hapten exposure. TCRdb analysed the RACE reads with MiXCR anew, one entry per CDR3 protein. The top ten hold about 3% of the sample, which has about 120,000 distinct CDR3 sequences, approximately 13% seen once. Time point specified: pre-sensitization, week 0. Documented treatment: therapeutic diphenylcyclopropenone sensitization with weekly scalp DPC. Sample: whole blood, taken in connection with sensitization to the hapten diphenylcyclopropenone (DPC). The receptor set was obtained from a woman aged 18-35 years with alopecia areata. Some clones in this sample may be carry-over from other donors' samples.

This clonotype was found a few times. The rearrangement joins TRBV5-8 to TRBJ1-2, with 12 bases matching TRBD1. V shed 3 bases and J 8 bases; nucleotides not matched to a gene: 8. The germline V gene has CDR1 SGHTS and CDR2 YDEGEE. This CDR3 spans 15 amino acids. The CDR3 sequence: CASSWTGTGGAGYTF. The CDR3 nucleotides are TGTGCCAGCAGCTGGACCGGGACAGGGGGCGCCGGCTACACCTTC.

A few counts support this clonotype. This chain links TRBV25-1 with TRBJ1-2, with D perhaps TRBD1 (5 bases). In germline, CDR1 is MGHDK, CDR2 SYGVNS. This CDR3 has 11 amino acids. The ends were cut back, 7 bases at V and 10 bases at J, with 13 bases in the middle. As DNA, the CDR3 is TGTGCCAGCATGGGACGAGGGAACTACACCTTC. This gives the protein CASMGRGNYTF.

This clonotype has a handful of counts. This chain links TRBV7-2 with TRBJ1-6; D gene uncertain. This CDR3 region has 15 residues. Trimming shortened V by 1 base and J by 7 bases, and 11 bases separated the two germline ends. Germline V lookup: CDR1 SGHTA, CDR2 FQGNSA. The CDR3 region is CASSLGYGVNSPLHF. Written as DNA, the CDR3 is TGTGCCAGCAGCTTAGGCTACGGTGTGAATTCACCCCTCCACTTT.

This clonotype has more than one count but fewer than ten. The genes are TRBV27 and TRBJ2-5; weak D call: TRBD2 (5 bases). Germline loops: CDR1 MNHEY, CDR2 SMNVEV (reference sequence). The germline V and J ends were trimmed by 4 bases and 1 base, with 7 bases remaining between them. The length of the CDR3 is 13 residues. CDR3 sequence: CASSSGLQETQYF. The CDR3 DNA sequence: TGTGCCAGCAGTTCCGGACTCCAAGAGACCCAGTACTTC.

In this sample, this clonotype turned up a few times. The V and J genes are TRBV18 and TRBJ2-7; D is ambiguous. The CDR3 is 13 amino acids. V gave up 2 bases and J gave up 1 base, with 6 bases separating them. Germline lookup yields CDR1 KGHSH and CDR2 LQKENI. CDR3 DNA sequence: TGTGCCAGCTCACCAGGGCCTTCCTACGAGCAGTACTTC. This codes for CASSPGPSYEQYF.

This clonotype was counted a few times. This chain connects TRBV5-1 to TRBJ2-2, with D uncertain. Germline V gene sequence: CDR1 SGHRS, CDR2 YFSETQ. The germline V and J ends were trimmed by 4 bases and 4 bases, with 11 bases remaining between them. The CDR3 loop spans 14 amino acids. The CDR3 DNA is TGCGCCAGCAGCCGCTCGACGGGCACCGGGGAGCTGTTTTTT. Translation: CASSRSTGTGELFF.

This clonotype was recorded many times. The chain has TRBV3-1 and TRBJ1-2; D unclear. The CDR3 consists of 14 residues. The V gene lost 1 base and the J gene lost 0 bases, with 6 bases spanning the gap. Per germline, CDR1 LGHDT and CDR2 YNNKEL (reference sequence). CDR3 protein: CASSQGTANYGYTF. The CDR3, as DNA: TGTGCCAGCAGCCAAGGGACCGCTAACTATGGCTACACCTTC.

This clonotype was detected many times. The V gene is TRBV12-3 or TRBV12-4, the J gene TRBJ2-6; no definite D call. This CDR3 has 16 residues. V was trimmed by 4 bases and J by 0 bases, leaving 10 bases between them. This CDR3 is CASSYNVASGANVLTF. CDR3 nucleotide sequence: TGTGCCAGCAGTTACAACGTCGCCTCTGGGGCCAACGTCCTGACTTTC.

This clonotype was observed a few times. The chain uses TRBV3-1 and TRBJ2-3; no definite D call. With 0 bases removed from V and 2 bases from J, the gap between germline ends came to 15 bases. CDR1 is LGHDT, CDR2 YNNKEL, per germline (reference sequence). The CDR3 extends over 17 amino acids. The CDR3 bases are TGTGCCAGCAGCCAAGATCTTGTCAGTGGGTTCACAGATACGCAGTATTTT. It is translated as CASSQDLVSGFTDTQYF.

The rearrangement uses TRBV5-1 and TRBJ2-3; 9 bases fit TRBD2. V shed 0 bases, J shed 3 bases, and the junction held 2 bases outside the gene matches. Germline loops: CDR1 SGHRS, CDR2 YFSETQ. The CDR3 runs to 15 residues. CDR3 in DNA: TGCGCCAGCAGCTTGGCCCTAGCGGGGACAGATACGCAGTATTTT. Encoded protein: CASSLALAGTDTQYF.

This clonotype was counted many times. The chain has TRBV6-2 or TRBV6-3 and TRBJ2-7; 7 bases match TRBD1. Germline CDR1 and CDR2: MNHEY and SVGEGT. The CDR3 has 14 amino acids. After removal of 2 bases from V and 2 bases from J, the junction contained 3 bases not matched to a gene. For the CDR3, the DNA is TGTGCCAGCAGTTACGGGACAGCTACCTACGAGCAGTACTTC. Protein sequence: CASSYGTATYEQYF.

The table lists this clonotype with a few counts. The chain uses TRBV14 and TRBJ2-1; the match to TRBD2 covers 8 bases. The CDR3 runs 14 residues. Germline CDR1 SGHDN, CDR2 FVKESK. The ends lost 0 bases at V and 13 bases at J; junction bases unmatched: 8. DNA of the CDR3: TGTGCCAGCAGCCAAGACAAGCGGGGGACCCTCCAGTTCTTC. It encodes CASSQDKRGTLQFF.

This clonotype was counted many times. This rearrangement joins TRBV7-2 to TRBJ2-2; D is perhaps TRBD1 (6 bases). Trimming removed 4 bases at V and 4 bases at J, with 10 bases between. The CDR3 covers 14 residues. Germline-derived CDR1 and CDR2 are SGHTA and FQGNSA. This CDR3 reads CASSSQGRTGELFF. The CDR3 coding sequence is TGTGCCAGCAGCTCGCAGGGGCGCACCGGGGAGCTGTTTTTT.

The CDR3 DNA reads TGTGCCAGCAGTAACGTCCGGGGGTTTCATGAGCAGTTCTTC. Protein product: CASSNVRGFHEQFF. This chain joins TRBV2 and TRBJ2-1; tentatively, D is TRBD2 (6 bases). The CDR3 is 14 residues long. V shed 5 bases and J shed 8 bases, with 16 bases lying between them. The V gene's germline CDR1 is SNHLY and CDR2 FYNNEI.

The V and J genes are TRBV7-9 and TRBJ2-2; D may correspond to TRBD1 or TRBD2 (6 bases each). The CDR3 spans 9 residues. CDR1 and CDR2 from the germline V gene are SEHNR and FQNEAQ (reference sequence). Trimming took off 7 bases at V and 17 bases at J, with 11 bases between the two ends. CDR3 amino acids: CASTEGQFF. The DNA for the CDR3 is TGTGCCAGCACGGAGGGACAATTTTTT. Using reference TRBV7-9 and TRBJ2-2 for the parts outside the CDR3, the full variable domain is DTGVSQNPRHKITKRGQNVTFRCDPISEHNRLYWYRQTLGQGPEFLTYFQNEAQLEKSRLLSDRFSAERPKGSFSTLEIQRTEQGDSAMYLCASTEGQFFGEGSRLTVL.

The DNA for the CDR3 is TGTGCCAGCAGTCGAACCGGGACAGGGGCCACAGATACGCAGTATTTT. It yields the protein CASSRTGTGATDTQYF. This chain uses TRBV25-1 with TRBJ2-3; 10 bases match TRBD1. Germline V gene sequence: CDR1 MGHDK, CDR2 SYGVNS. CDR3 length equals 16 residues. J gave up 2 bases and V 5 bases, and 7 bases lay outside the gene matches.